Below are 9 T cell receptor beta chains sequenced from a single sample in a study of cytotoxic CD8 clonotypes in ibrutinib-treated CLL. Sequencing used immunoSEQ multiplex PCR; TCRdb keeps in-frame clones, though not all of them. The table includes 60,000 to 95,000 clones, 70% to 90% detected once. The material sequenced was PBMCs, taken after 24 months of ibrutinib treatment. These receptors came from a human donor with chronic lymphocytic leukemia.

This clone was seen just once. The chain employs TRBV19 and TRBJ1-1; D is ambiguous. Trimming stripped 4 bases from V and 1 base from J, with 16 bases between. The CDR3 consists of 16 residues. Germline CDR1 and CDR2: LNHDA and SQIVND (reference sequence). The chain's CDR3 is CASSTLRETRNTEAFF. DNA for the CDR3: TGTGCCAGTAGTACTCTGAGGGAAACTAGGAACACTGAAGCTTTCTTT.

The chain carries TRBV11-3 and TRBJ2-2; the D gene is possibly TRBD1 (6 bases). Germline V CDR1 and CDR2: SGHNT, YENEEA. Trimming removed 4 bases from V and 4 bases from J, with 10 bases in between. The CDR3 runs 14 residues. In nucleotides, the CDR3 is TGTGCCAGCAGCTCCACAGGGACCACCGGGGAGCTGTTTTTT. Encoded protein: CASSSTGTTGELFF.

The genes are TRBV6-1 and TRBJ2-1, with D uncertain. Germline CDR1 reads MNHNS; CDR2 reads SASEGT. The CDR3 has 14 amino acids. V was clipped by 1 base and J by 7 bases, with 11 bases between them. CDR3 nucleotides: TGTGCCAGCAGTGAAGGGTTCAGCCTGAATGAGCAGTTCTTC. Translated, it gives CASSEGFSLNEQFF.

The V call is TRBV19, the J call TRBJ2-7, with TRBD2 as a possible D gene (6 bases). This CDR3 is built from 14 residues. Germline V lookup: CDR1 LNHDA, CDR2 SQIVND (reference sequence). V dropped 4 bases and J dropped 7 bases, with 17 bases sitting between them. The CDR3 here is CASSTAPGLEEQYF. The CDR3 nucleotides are TGTGCCAGTAGTACAGCACCGGGACTGGAGGAGCAGTACTTC.

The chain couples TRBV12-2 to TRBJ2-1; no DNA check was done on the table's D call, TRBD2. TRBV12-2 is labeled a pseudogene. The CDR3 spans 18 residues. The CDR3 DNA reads TGTGCAAGTCGCTTATTGTTGGGATTTAGTGGGACTAACAATGAGCAGTTCTTC. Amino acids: CASRLLLGFSGTNNEQFF.

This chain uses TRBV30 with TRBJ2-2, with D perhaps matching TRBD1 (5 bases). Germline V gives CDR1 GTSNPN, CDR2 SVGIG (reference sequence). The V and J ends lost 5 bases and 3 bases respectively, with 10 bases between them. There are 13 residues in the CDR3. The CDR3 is CAWAPGYTGELFF. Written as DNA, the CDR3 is TGTGCCTGGGCCCCAGGGTACACCGGGGAGCTGTTTTTT.

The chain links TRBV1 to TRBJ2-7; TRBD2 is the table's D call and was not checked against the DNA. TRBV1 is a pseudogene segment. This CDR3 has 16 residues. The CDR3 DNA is TGCACCAGCAGCCAAGACCACCGGGACTCATCCTACGAGCAGTACTTC. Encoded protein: CTSSQDHRDSSYEQYF.

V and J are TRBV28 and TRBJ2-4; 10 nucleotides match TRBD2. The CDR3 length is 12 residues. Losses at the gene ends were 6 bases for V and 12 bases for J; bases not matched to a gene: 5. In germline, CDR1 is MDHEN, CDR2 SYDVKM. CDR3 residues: CASSQGLAAQYF. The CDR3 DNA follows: TGTGCCAGCAGCCAAGGACTAGCGGCTCAGTACTTC.

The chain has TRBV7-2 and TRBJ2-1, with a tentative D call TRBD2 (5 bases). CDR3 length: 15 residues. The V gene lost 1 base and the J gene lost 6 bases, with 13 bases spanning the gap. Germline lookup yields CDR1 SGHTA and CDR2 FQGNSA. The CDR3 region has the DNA TGTGCCAGCAGCTTAGGGTTGTGGGGAGTCAATGAGCAGTTCTTC. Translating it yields CASSLGLWGVNEQFF.